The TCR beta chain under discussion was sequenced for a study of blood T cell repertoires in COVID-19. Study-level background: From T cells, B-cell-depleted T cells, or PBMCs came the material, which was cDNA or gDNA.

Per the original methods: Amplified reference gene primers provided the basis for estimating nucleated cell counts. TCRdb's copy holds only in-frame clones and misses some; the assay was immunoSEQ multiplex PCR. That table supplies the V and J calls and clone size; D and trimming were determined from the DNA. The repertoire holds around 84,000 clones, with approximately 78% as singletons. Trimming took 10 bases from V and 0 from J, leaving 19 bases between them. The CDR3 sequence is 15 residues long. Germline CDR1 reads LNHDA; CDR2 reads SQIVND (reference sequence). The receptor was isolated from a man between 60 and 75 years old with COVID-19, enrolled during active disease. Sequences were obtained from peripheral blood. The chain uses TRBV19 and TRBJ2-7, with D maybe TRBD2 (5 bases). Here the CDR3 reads CATTKRSGSSYEQYF. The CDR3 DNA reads TGTGCCACCACGAAGCGGAGCGGTTCCTCCTACGAGCAGTACTTC.